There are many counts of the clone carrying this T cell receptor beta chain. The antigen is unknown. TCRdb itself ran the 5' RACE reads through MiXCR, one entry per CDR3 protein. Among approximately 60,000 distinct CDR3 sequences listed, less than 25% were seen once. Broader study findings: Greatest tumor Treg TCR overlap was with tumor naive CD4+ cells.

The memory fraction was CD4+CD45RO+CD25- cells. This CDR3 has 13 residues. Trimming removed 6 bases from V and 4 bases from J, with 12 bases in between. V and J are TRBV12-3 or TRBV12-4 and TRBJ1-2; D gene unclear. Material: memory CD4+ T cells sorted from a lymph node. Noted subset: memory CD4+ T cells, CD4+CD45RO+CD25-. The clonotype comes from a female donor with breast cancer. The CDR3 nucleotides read TGTGCCAGCAGCCCGGGGAGGGCCTATGGCTACACCTTC. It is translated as CASSPGRAYGYTF.